This TCR beta chain comes out of a study of T cell repertoires in cytomegalovirus infection. Study results and limitations: CMV-specific TCR beta clonotypes restricted by HLA-C dominated the ex vivo response.

TCRdb re-called the reads with MiXCR, one entry per CDR3 protein. The sample carries roughly 220,000 distinct CDR3 sequences, around 35% recorded once. Germline V CDR1 and CDR2: MNHEY, SMNVEV (reference sequence). The junction had 7 bases not matched to a gene; V was cut back by 3 bases and J by 2 bases. The CDR3 length is 17 residues. Concerning this clonotype itself: Its antigen is undetermined.

The chain recombines TRBV27 with TRBJ2-1; 10 bases map to TRBD1. This sequence was found in a human donor in good health (CMV status not recorded). Some clones in this sample may be carry-over from other donors' samples. The sequencing here drew on CD8+ T cells from cultured PBMCs, taken from culture after CMV antigen stimulation. Here the CDR3 reads CASSFGTTGGPYNEQFF. In nucleotides, the CDR3 is TGTGCCAGCAGTTTTGGGACGACAGGGGGCCCCTACAATGAGCAGTTCTTC.